These T cell receptor beta chains were read from a single sample in a study of memory CD4+ T cells and cytomegalovirus serostatus. Sequenced by immunoSEQ multiplex PCR; TCRdb stores in-frame clones only, minus some. The table lists approximately 70,000 clones, roughly 76% of them singletons. Sequenced material: memory CD4+ T cells from blood. The receptors were gathered from an adult in good health and CMV-seropositive. The CDR3 runs from the conserved cysteine through the conserved F or W.

TRBJ1-2 | TRBV28 | CASSLQGRGYTF
TRBJ1-4 | TRBV9 | CASSAGEGLSNEKLFF
TRBJ2-2 | TRBV7-7 | CASSSTLGAGELFF
TRBJ1-3 | TRBV7-9 | CASSRGLSGNTIYF
TRBJ2-5 | TRBV5-6 | CASSLMGGRETQYF
TRBJ2-5 | TRBV7-2 | CASSLSWGQTQETQYF
TRBJ2-3 | TRBV30 | CAWSVPSGSPGTDTQYF
TRBJ1-3 | TRBV5-6 | CASSLRDRVGNTIYF
TRBJ1-3 | TRBV4-1 | CASSQGRFSGNTIYF
TRBJ2-1 | TRBV7-2 | CASSTQLKRGPEQFF
TRBJ1-2 | TRBV11-2 | CASSPSSGEKGYGYTF
TRBJ2-3 | TRBV7-9 | CASSTRGSSSTDTQYF
TRBJ2-7 | TRBV11-3 | CASSLGASGSVAYEQYF
TRBJ1-1 | TRBV7-2 | CASSSRVMNTEAFF
TRBJ2-5 | TRBV5-4 | CASSSSGREETQYF
TRBJ1-4 | TRBV2 | CASSVLNEKLFF
TRBJ2-1 | TRBV19 | CASSGSGLAALRQFF
TRBJ2-5 | TRBV6-1 | CASDVDSLPQETQYF
TRBJ2-2 | TRBV2 | CASSSQGRGTGELFF
TRBJ2-1 | TRBV7-6 | CASSLLAGSYNEQFF
TRBJ1-2 | TRBV5-4 | CASSLPGVRGYTF
TRBJ1-1 | TRBV18 | CASSPAGTLYTEAFF
TRBJ2-3 | TRBV9 | CASSARGGRGGTDTQYF
TRBJ2-1 | TRBV6-1 | CASRGEAYNEQFF
TRBJ2-3 | TRBV11-2 | CASSLNVYTDTQYF
TRBJ2-2 | TRBV6-6 | CASSQRTANTGELFF
TRBJ2-7 | TRBV5-1 | CASSPDRQIYEQYF
TRBJ1-5 | TRBV23-1 | CASSQSCLQPQHF
TRBJ2-5 | TRBV9 | CASSAGLAGVEETQYF
TRBJ1-5 | TRBV19 | CASASRQIHRNSNQPQHF
TRBJ1-2 | TRBV6-1 | CASSGERGGHGYTF
TRBJ2-7 | TRBV29-1 | CSVVAGYEQYF
TRBJ2-1 | TRBV6-1 | CASSEVVRQGLEQFF
TRBJ2-1 | TRBV5-1 | CASSWGGGPNEQFF
TRBJ1-5 | TRBV28 | CASSLNRGSDNQPQHF
TRBJ2-5 | TRBV11-2 | CASSPGPHLQETQYF
TRBJ2-2 | TRBV2 | CASMARENTGELFF
TRBJ2-7 | TRBV7-2 | CASSTYHYEQYF
TRBJ2-5 | TRBV18 | CASSSSGAGGRETQYF
TRBJ2-3 | TRBV28 | CASSLTSANTQYF
TRBJ2-5 | TRBV5-1 | CASSEGNSGETQYF
TRBJ2-7 | TRBV30 | CAWRDLEGLAGVYDTYEQYF